The clone carrying this TCR beta chain was recorded once. These data belong to a study of blood T cell repertoires in COVID-19. Study summary: The origin of the acute and convalescent COVID-19 samples was the United States, Italy and Spain. PBMCs, B-cell-depleted T cells, or T cells provided the cDNA or gDNA that made up the material.

The CDR3 spans 14 residues. V gave up 2 bases and J gave up 8 bases, with 15 bases separating them. Germline lookup yields CDR1 LGHDT and CDR2 YNNKEL (reference sequence). Data came from immunoSEQ multiplex PCR; TCRdb stores just in-frame clones and leaves some out. The data hold 190,000 or so clones, with more than 70% observed a single time. Specimen: peripheral blood. This rearrangement joins TRBV3-1 (or the pseudogene TRBV3-2) to TRBJ1-1; D unclear. The clonotype originates from a man aged 40-49 years with active or convalescent COVID-19. CDR3 sequence reads: CASSQLEGGSEAFF. The CDR3 DNA reads TGTGCCAGCAGCCAATTAGAGGGAGGGTCCGAAGCTTTCTTT.